Listed here is a single T cell receptor (beta chain). No antigen is known for it. Germline is not matched at one junction end, which may reflect a read error. The Miltenyi Naive CD4+ T Cell Isolation kit was used to purify naive CD4+ T cells, and CD25 microbeads were used to remove Tregs. Tregs, naive and memory CD4+ T cells from tumor, blood and ipsilateral draining lymph nodes of a few breast cancer patients underwent full-length TCR alpha and beta sequencing. Ficoll density gradient centrifugation was used to isolate mononuclear cells from either lymph nodes or around 50 ml of peripheral blood. FACS confirmed that the sorted cell populations were more than 90% pure. The data originate from a study (dated by TCRdb to the mid-2010s). As for the study more broadly: Whether tumor-infiltrating Tregs in breast cancer are recruited from blood Tregs or converted in situ from other CD4+ T cell subsets was tested.

Overall results and qualifications from the work: Tumor-infiltrating Treg TCR alpha and beta sequences overlapped most with tumor naive CD4+ T cells, then with blood naive CD4+ T cells. The larger-cohort validation was restricted to a single TCR beta V-J rearrangement rather than whole repertoires. Tumor memory CD4+ T cell TCR gene usage clustered with blood and lymph node memory CD4+ cells and lymph node naive CD4+ cells.

Amplification of full-length TCR variable regions was done by 5' RACE PCR using constant-region reverse primers, and this step was followed by semi-nested PCR with Nested Universal Primer A. Using the ReliaPrep RNA Cell Miniprep System, total RNA was extracted, and the SMARTer RACE 5'/3' Kit was then used to reverse transcribe the RNA into 5'RACE-ready cDNA. Multiplex adaptors were used to barcode the full-length TCR alpha and beta libraries, which were then sequenced on an Illumina MiSeq. From the authors' description of their analysis: For each of nine subset-tissue groups, sequencing data from the five patients were pooled, and the groups were then compared using unsupervised clustering of TCR gene usage. Repertoire similarity was calculated with the Morisita-Horn index, weighting shared sequences by their contribution to each repertoire. TCRdb ran its own pipeline on the public reads, namely fastp trimming at Q25 and MiXCR clone calling, and kept in-frame beta chains. Rows with one shared CDR3 protein collapse into an entry with the most common genes and DNA. TCRdb, rather than the study authors, made the V and J calls. The sample has about 50,000 distinct CDR3 sequences on record, roughly 28% of them singletons. The ten largest clones represent 2% to 2.5% of the sample.

The sequenced sample was naive CD4+ T cells sorted from blood. The cell subset or site label here, explained by the study, means: naive CD4+ T cells, CD4+CD45RA+CD25-. The TCR was taken from a female donor with breast cancer.

Read as DNA, the sequence is TGCGCCGGCAGCCAAAATCCCAGGGAGGGTTCACCCCTCCACTTT. Its translation reads: CAGSQNPREGSPLHF. The chain employs TRBV4-1 and TRBJ1-6, with TRBD1 perhaps the D gene, on 5 matching bases. Via the germline V gene, CDR1 is MGHRA and CDR2 YSYEKL. Including the terminal cysteine and phenylalanine, the CDR3 comprises 15 residues. Just CDR3 DNA is preserved here, 45 bases in frame from base 1.